This T cell receptor (beta chain) was obtained from a study of blood T cell repertoires in COVID-19. Study details: Sample material is recorded as cDNA or gDNA derived from T cells, B-cell-depleted T cells, or PBMCs.

Authors' methods: Scientists estimated how many nucleated cells there were by amplifying reference gene primers. Only in-frame clones appear in the TCRdb table, and some are missing; sequencing was by immunoSEQ multiplex PCR. Clonal size and the V and J genes are those of that table, whereas D and trimming came from the DNA. The sample holds over 100,000 clones, 84% seen once. Sequencing input: peripheral blood. The receptor's source is a woman of 80 years or more with active or convalescent COVID-19.

DNA of the CDR3: TGTGCCACCAGTGTGTCGAATGGAGGGAGATACAATGAGCAGTTCTTC. It specifies CATSVSNGGRYNEQFF. V usage is TRBV24-1 and J usage is TRBJ2-1; weak D call: TRBD2 (6 bases). Germline CDR1 reads KGHDR; CDR2 reads SFDVKD. The CDR3 contains 16 residues. V dropped 5 bases and J dropped 4 bases, with 17 bases sitting between them.